The rows below give T cell receptor beta chains drawn from one sample of a study of cytomegalovirus exposure and HLA in healthy donors. The protocol was immunoSEQ multiplex PCR, while the TCRdb copy is restricted to in-frame clones and leaves out a portion. The sample includes around 88,000 clones, about three quarters of them seen just once. Sequencing was performed on PBMCs. These receptors all come from a man aged 50 to 60 in good health and CMV-seropositive. Both conserved end residues are part of each CDR3. The D gene is left open where the match is weak. Rows may omit the clone size; those that give it use once, few, many or a size class.

J	V	D	size	DNA	CDR3
TRBJ1-2	TRBV7-9	.	once	TGTGCCAGCAGCTCGGGTTGGGGCTACACCTTC	CASSSGWGYTF
TRBJ2-5	TRBV7-9	.	.	TGTGCCAGCAGCTTAAACGGGGAGACCCAGTACTTC	CASSLNGETQYF
TRBJ2-7	TRBV30	.	.	TGTGCCTGGAGTGGGGCTTTCTACGAGCAGTACTTC	CAWSGAFYEQYF
TRBJ2-5	TRBV10-3	.	.	TGTGCCATCAGACAAGACAGTCAAGAGACCCAGTACTTC	CAIRQDSQETQYF
TRBJ2-7	TRBV4-3	TRBD1	.	TGCGCCAGCAGAAGGGACAGCCTCTCCTACGAGCAGTACTTC	CASRRDSLSYEQYF
TRBJ2-7	TRBV27	.	.	TGTGCCAGCAGTTTGCAGGGTTACTACGAGCAGTACTTC	CASSLQGYYEQYF
TRBJ1-1	TRBV14	.	few	TGTGCCAGCAGCCAAGTAGGGCAGGGAATCACTGAAGCTTTCTTT	CASSQVGQGITEAFF
TRBJ2-3	TRBV7-3	TRBD2	.	TGTGCCAGCCGGGGGGGCACAGATACGCAGTATTTT	CASRGGTDTQYF
TRBJ1-6	TRBV28	.	.	TGTGCCAGCAGTTTATCAAGGGCAGGGTCGAATTCACCCCTCCACTTT	CASSLSRAGSNSPLHF
TRBJ2-7	TRBV11-3	.	.	TGTGCCAGCAGCACCGGTACAGGATCCTACGAGCAGTACTTC	CASSTGTGSYEQYF
TRBJ2-1	TRBV13	.	.	TGTGCCAGTAGGGGTTTAAGCTCCTACAATGAGCAGTTCTTC	CASRGLSSYNEQFF
TRBJ1-6	TRBV6-1	TRBD1	.	TGTGCCAGCACCACCCCCGGGACAGTCTTCCACTTT	CASTTPGTVFHF
TRBJ2-1	TRBV7-2	.	few	TGTGCCAGCAGCTTAGGAGTGCAGGGCTACAATGAGCAGTTCTTC	CASSLGVQGYNEQFF
TRBJ2-3	TRBV7-2	TRBD2	.	TGTGCCAGCCGGGAGCGGGGGGGCGCTACAGATACGCAGTATTTT	CASRERGGATDTQYF
TRBJ2-3	TRBV7-2	.	.	TGTGCCAGCAGGCCGGGGGTGTTTGGGAATACGCAGTATTTT	CASRPGVFGNTQYF
TRBJ1-4	TRBV9	TRBD1	.	TGTGCCAGCAGCCCCGGGCAGGGGGTTAATGAAAAACTGTTTTTT	CASSPGQGVNEKLFF
TRBJ1-2	TRBV2	.	.	TGTGCCAGCAGTGAAGCGGGGGCGCTCTATGGCTACACCTTC	CASSEAGALYGYTF
TRBJ1-2	TRBV29-1	TRBD1	.	TGCAGCGTTGGAGGGGCCGGGACAGCAGGCTACACCTTC	CSVGGAGTAGYTF
TRBJ1-6	TRBV30	.	.	TGTGCGTTGAGGAGGGATCCCTATAATTCACCCCTCCACTTT	CALRRDPYNSPLHF
TRBJ2-3	TRBV5-1	.	.	TGCGCCAGCAGCTTGGCGGGGCGGGGGCTAGATACGCAGTATTTT	CASSLAGRGLDTQYF
TRBJ2-3	TRBV4-1	TRBD2	.	TGCGCCAGCAGCCGATCCGGGACTAGCGGCACAGATACGCAGTATTTT	CASSRSGTSGTDTQYF
TRBJ2-1	TRBV28	.	.	TGTGCCAGCAGTCTCATCCAAACCCGGTCGTTGGCCTACAATGAGCAGTTCTTC	CASSLIQTRSLAYNEQFF
TRBJ1-6	TRBV2	.	.	TGTGCCACCCGGACAGCATCCTATAATTCACCCCTCCACTTT	CATRTASYNSPLHF
TRBJ2-7	TRBV6-1	.	.	TGTGCCAGCAGTGAACCGGCGGACGAGCAGTACTTC	CASSEPADEQYF
TRBJ1-1	TRBV27	.	.	TGTGCCAGCAGTTTAAGGCCGGCAGGCGAAGCTTTCTTT	CASSLRPAGEAFF
TRBJ2-7	TRBV18	TRBD1	once	TGTGCCAGCTCACACTCGGACAGGGGGAAGTACTTC	CASSHSDRGKYF
TRBJ1-4	TRBV7-2	.	.	TGTGCCAGCAGCCCCCCCTCTAATGAAAAACTGTTTTTT	CASSPPSNEKLFF
TRBJ1-2	TRBV29-1	TRBD1	.	TGCAGCGTGGACTCGACAGGGAACTATGGCTACACCTTC	CSVDSTGNYGYTF
TRBJ1-1	TRBV25-1	.	.	TGTGCCAGCAGTGATGCGGGACTTAGGTCACCTGAAGCTTTCTTT	CASSDAGLRSPEAFF
TRBJ2-5	TRBV30	.	.	TGTGCCTGGACCCCCCTTGGCTCGAAGACCCAGTACTTC	CAWTPLGSKTQYF
TRBJ1-6	TRBV30	.	.	TGTGCCTGGAGTGCCGACAGGTATAATTCACCCCTCCACTTT	CAWSADRYNSPLHF
TRBJ1-1	TRBV11-2	TRBD1	.	TGTGCCAGCAGCCAACAGGACAGGGCCACTGAAGCTTTCTTT	CASSQQDRATEAFF
TRBJ1-2	TRBV6-5	.	.	TGTGCCAGCACCAAGCCGGGAAGCTATGGCTACACCTTC	CASTKPGSYGYTF
TRBJ1-2	TRBV30	TRBD1	.	TGTGCCTGGAGTGTACTACAGGGGGCGCTTGGCTACACCTTC	CAWSVLQGALGYTF
TRBJ2-1	TRBV18	.	.	TGTGCCAGCTCACCAGTAGGTGGGGGGACGTATGAGCAGTTCTTC	CASSPVGGGTYEQFF
TRBJ1-5	TRBV27	TRBD1	.	TGTGCCAGCAGTGGGGACAGCTCCAATCAGCCCCAGCATTTT	CASSGDSSNQPQHF
TRBJ1-3	TRBV7-9	TRBD1	few	TGTGCCAGCAGCTTCGCGTGGGACAGTGAAAACACCATATATTTT	CASSFAWDSENTIYF
TRBJ1-1	TRBV27	.	.	TGTGCCAGCACACCCCGGTTGAACACTGAAGCTTTCTTT	CASTPRLNTEAFF
TRBJ1-1	TRBV27	.	few	TGTGCCAGCAGCCACCAGGAGAACACTGAAGCTTTCTTT	CASSHQENTEAFF
TRBJ1-1	TRBV7-2	.	.	TGTGCCAGCAGCTGGGTGGGGGCGGGGAACACTGAAGCTTTCTTT	CASSWVGAGNTEAFF
TRBJ1-2	TRBV27	.	.	TGTGCCAGCAGTTTGTCTCGCGGGAACTATGGCTACACCTTC	CASSLSRGNYGYTF
TRBJ2-7	TRBV4-3	.	.	TGCGCCAGCAGCCAAGTTTTGGGCGAGAAGCAGTACTTC	CASSQVLGEKQYF
TRBJ1-1	TRBV5-5	.	medium-sized	TGTGCCAGCAGCTTGGTAGAGTTCGTTGAAGCTTTCTTT	CASSLVEFVEAFF
TRBJ1-5	TRBV18	TRBD1	once	TGTGCCAGCTCGGGCGGCCCCACAGGGGATAAGCCCCAGCATTTT	CASSGGPTGDKPQHF
TRBJ2-7	TRBV4-2	TRBD2	.	TGTGCCAGCAGCCAAGAAACTAGCGGCTACGAGCAGTACTTC	CASSQETSGYEQYF
TRBJ1-1	TRBV6-1	TRBD1	.	TGTGCCAGCAGTGGAGCACAGGGGGCGGCCACTGAAGCTTTCTTT	CASSGAQGAATEAFF
TRBJ1-4	TRBV6-5	.	.	TGTGCCAGCAATGAAGGGGCGAGTATTGAAAAACTGTTTTTT	CASNEGASIEKLFF
TRBJ2-4	TRBV28	.	few	TGTGCCAGCAGTTTATGGAACAGGGACAAAAACATTCAGTACTTC	CASSLWNRDKNIQYF
TRBJ2-7	TRBV7-8	TRBD2	.	TGTGCCAGCAGCTTAGCCCCTAGCGGGGGGCCCCACGAGCAGTACTTC	CASSLAPSGGPHEQYF
TRBJ2-7	TRBV7-2	.	.	TGTGCCAGCAGCTTAGAACAGGGCTACGAGCAGTACTTC	CASSLEQGYEQYF
TRBJ2-7	TRBV7-6	.	.	TGTGCCAGCAGCTTAGAGTCTGACGGGGGAGGCTACGAGCAGTACTTC	CASSLESDGGGYEQYF
TRBJ2-1	TRBV6-5	.	few	TGTGCCAGTCTTCGATCCCCCTACTCCTACAATGAGCAGTTCTTC	CASLRSPYSYNEQFF
TRBJ1-4	TRBV6-5	.	once	TGTGCCAGCAGTTACCGGGCGGGGGGGCGCGGTGAAAAACTGTTTTTT	CASSYRAGGRGEKLFF
TRBJ2-7	TRBV18	.	.	TGTGCCAGCTCACCACAAGGACAGATTGAGCAGTACTTC	CASSPQGQIEQYF
TRBJ1-2	TRBV27	.	.	TGTGCCACAGGCACGGGGGGCTCTGGCTACCCCTTC	CATGTGGSGYPF
TRBJ1-4	TRBV6-1	.	once	TGTGCCAGCAGTGAGGGCCGGGGGTTCGGGGTGACTAATGAAAAACTGTTTTTT	CASSEGRGFGVTNEKLFF
TRBJ1-6	TRBV18	.	.	TGTGCCAGCTCAGCCAACAGGAATTCACCCCTCCACTTT	CASSANRNSPLHF
TRBJ2-5	TRBV28	.	few	TGTGCCAGCAGTTTAATGATGGGGGGAACCCAAGAGACCCAGTACTTC	CASSLMMGGTQETQYF
TRBJ2-1	TRBV7-2	TRBD2	once	TGTGCCAGCAATCCGAGGCTAGCGGGGACTGAGCAGTTCTTC	CASNPRLAGTEQFF